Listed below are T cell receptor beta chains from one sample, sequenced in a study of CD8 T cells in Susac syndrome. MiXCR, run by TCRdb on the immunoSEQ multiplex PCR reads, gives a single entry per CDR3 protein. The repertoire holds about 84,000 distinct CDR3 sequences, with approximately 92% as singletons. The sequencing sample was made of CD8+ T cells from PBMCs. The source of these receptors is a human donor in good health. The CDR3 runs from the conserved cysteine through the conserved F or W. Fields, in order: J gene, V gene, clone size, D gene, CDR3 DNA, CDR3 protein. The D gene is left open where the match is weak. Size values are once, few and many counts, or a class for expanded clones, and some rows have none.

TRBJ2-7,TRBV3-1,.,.,TGTGCCAGCAGCCAAGATCGGTACGAGCAGTACTTC,CASSQDRYEQYF
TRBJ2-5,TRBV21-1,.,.,TGTGCCAGCAGCATTCCGGGACTACTCGCAGAGACCCAGTACTTC,CASSIPGLLAETQYF
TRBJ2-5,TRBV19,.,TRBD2,TGTGCCAGTAGTGGAGGACTAGATGGGACCCAGTACTTC,CASSGGLDGTQYF
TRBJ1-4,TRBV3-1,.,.,TGTGCCAGCAGCCAAGACGCAGGGTTGAGGGAAAAACTGTTTTTT,CASSQDAGLREKLFF
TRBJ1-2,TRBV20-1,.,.,TGCAGTGCCTACCACTATGGCTACACCTTC,CSAYHYGYTF
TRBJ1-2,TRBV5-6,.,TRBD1,TGTGCCAGCAGCCTAGGGGGCGCGGGTGGCTACACCTTC,CASSLGGAGGYTF
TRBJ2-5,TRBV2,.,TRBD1,TGTGCCAGACAGGGGACGGGCGAGACCCAGTACTTC,CARQGTGETQYF
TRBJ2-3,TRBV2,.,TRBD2,TGTGCCAGCAGTGAAACTAGCGGGGGGGCCACAGATACGCAGTATTTT,CASSETSGGATDTQYF
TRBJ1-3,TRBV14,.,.,TGTGCCAGCAGCCCGTTTGGGAACGGAAACACCATATATTTT,CASSPFGNGNTIYF
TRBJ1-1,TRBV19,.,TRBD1,TGTGCCACCAGGGGACAGCCCAACACTGAAGCTTTCTTT,CATRGQPNTEAFF
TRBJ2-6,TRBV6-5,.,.,TGTGCCAGCAGTTACTCGTCTGGGGCCAACGTCCTGACTTTC,CASSYSSGANVLTF
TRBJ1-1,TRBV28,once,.,TGTGCCAGCAGTTTATATGACAGATCTGAAGCTTTCTTT,CASSLYDRSEAFF
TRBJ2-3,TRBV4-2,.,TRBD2,TGTGCCAGCAGGCGCGGGGGGGCCGCTGCAGATACGCAGTATTTT,CASRRGGAAADTQYF
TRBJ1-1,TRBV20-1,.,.,TGCAGTGCTAGAGGCCCGGGGCCCCACCGGACCACTGAAGCTTTCTTT,CSARGPGPHRTTEAFF
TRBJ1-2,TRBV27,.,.,TGTGCCAGCAGTTTTTCAGGGATGAGCTATGGCTACACCTTC,CASSFSGMSYGYTF
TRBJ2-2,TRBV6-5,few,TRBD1,TGTGCCAGCCGACAGGGTGTGTACACCGGGGAGCTGTTTTTT,CASRQGVYTGELFF
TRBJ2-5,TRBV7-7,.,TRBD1,TGTGCCAGCAGTTCCTTCCGGGACAGGGGGCAAGAGACCCAGTACTTC,CASSSFRDRGQETQYF
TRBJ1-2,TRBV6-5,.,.,TGTGCCAGCAGCCGGGACTTCTTAGGCTACACCTTC,CASSRDFLGYTF
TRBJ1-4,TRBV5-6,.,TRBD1,TGTGCCAGCAGCGGGACAGCCGGTCATGAAAAACTGTTTTTT,CASSGTAGHEKLFF
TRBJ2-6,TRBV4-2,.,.,TGTGCCAGCAGCCAATCCTACGACTCTGGGGCCAACGTCCTGACTTTC,CASSQSYDSGANVLTF
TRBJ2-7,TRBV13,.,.,TGTGCCAGCAGCTTACAGCCCTACGAGCAGTACTTC,CASSLQPYEQYF
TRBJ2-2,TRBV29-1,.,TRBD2,TGCAGCGTCTGGGGGGGATCCGGGGAGCTGTTTTTT,CSVWGGSGELFF
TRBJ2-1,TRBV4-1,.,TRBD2,TGCGCCAGCAGCCAGGGACTAGCGGTTTACAATGAGCAGTTCTTC,CASSQGLAVYNEQFF
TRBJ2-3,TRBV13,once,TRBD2,TGTGCCAGCAGCCCCGGGACTAGCGGGGGGAATACAGATACGCAGTATTTT,CASSPGTSGGNTDTQYF
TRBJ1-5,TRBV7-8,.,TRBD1,TGTGCCAGCAGCTCCTTAACCCAGACAGGGGGCCGCAATCAGCCCCAGCATTTT,CASSSLTQTGGRNQPQHF
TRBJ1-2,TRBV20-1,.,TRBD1,TGCAGTGCCAGCCTACAGGGGGCCAACGGTGGCTACACCTTC,CSASLQGANGGYTF
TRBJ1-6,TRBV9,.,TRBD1,TGTGCCAGCAGCAGCCCCGGACAGGGGGCAAATTCACCCCTCCACTTT,CASSSPGQGANSPLHF
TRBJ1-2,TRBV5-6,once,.,TGTGCCAGCAGCTGGGGAGGCGATGGCTACACCTTC,CASSWGGDGYTF
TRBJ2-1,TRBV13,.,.,TGTGCCAGCAGCTTGGAATCCGACAATGAGCAGTTCTTC,CASSLESDNEQFF
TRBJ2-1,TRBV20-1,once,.,TGCAGTGCCGAAGGGTCAGAGGCCTACAATGAGCAGTTCTTC,CSAEGSEAYNEQFF
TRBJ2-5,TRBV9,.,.,TGTGCCAGCAGCCCCCGGAGGTCACCAGAGACCCAGTACTTC,CASSPRRSPETQYF
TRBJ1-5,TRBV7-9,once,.,TGTGCCAGCAGCGCGCCAGGGGACGATCAGCCCCAGCATTTT,CASSAPGDDQPQHF
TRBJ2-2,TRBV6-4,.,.,TGTGCCAGCAGAGGTCTCACCGGGGAGCTGTTTTTT,CASRGLTGELFF
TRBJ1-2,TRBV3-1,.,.,TGTGCCAGCAGCCAAGAAAGGACGGGAGGTGGCTACACCTTC,CASSQERTGGGYTF
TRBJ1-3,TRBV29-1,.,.,TGCAGCGTTGTGGCAGTTGGGAGCTCTGGAAACACCATATATTTT,CSVVAVGSSGNTIYF
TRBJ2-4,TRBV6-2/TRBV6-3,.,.,TGTGCCAGCGGGGGTGCCAAAAACATTCAGTACTTC,CASGGAKNIQYF
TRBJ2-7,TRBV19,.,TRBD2,TGTGCCAGTCCGATGGGGGGGGCCTACGAGCAGTACTTC,CASPMGGAYEQYF
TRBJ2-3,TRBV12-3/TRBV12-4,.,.,TGTGCCAGCAGTTTTTCGTCGCCAAACACAGATACGCAGTATTTT,CASSFSSPNTDTQYF
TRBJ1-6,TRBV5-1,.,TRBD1,TGCGCCAGCAGCTCCACCTTAAGGGGGCTCTATAATTCACCCCTCCACTTT,CASSSTLRGLYNSPLHF
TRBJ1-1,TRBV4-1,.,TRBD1,TGCGCCAGCAGTCACCAAGCCGGGACAGCGAACACTGAAGCTTTCTTT,CASSHQAGTANTEAFF
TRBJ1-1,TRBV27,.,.,TGTGCCAGCGGGATTGGGTACACTGAAGCTTTCTTT,CASGIGYTEAFF
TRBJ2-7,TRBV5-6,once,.,TGTGCCAGCAGCTTCTCGCTTGCCTCCTACGAGCAGTACTTC,CASSFSLASYEQYF
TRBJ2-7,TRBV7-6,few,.,TGTGCCAGCAGCTTAGGGCCTGACTACGAGCAGTACTTC,CASSLGPDYEQYF
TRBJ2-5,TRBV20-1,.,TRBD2,TGCAGTGCTAGAGATCTTAGCGGGGGGGCCCAAGAGACCCAGTACTTC,CSARDLSGGAQETQYF
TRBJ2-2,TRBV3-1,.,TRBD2,TGTGCCAGCAGCCTCCGGGCGGGGGGGCCAATGACCGGGGAGCTGTTTTTT,CASSLRAGGPMTGELFF
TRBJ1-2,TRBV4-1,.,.,TGCGCCAGCAGCCCCCGGACACACGGGTATGGCTACACCTTC,CASSPRTHGYGYTF
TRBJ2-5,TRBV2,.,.,TGTGCCAGCAGTGTCCCGGGGGTTCTGACCTTACAAGAGACCCAGTACTTC,CASSVPGVLTLQETQYF
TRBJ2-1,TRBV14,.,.,TGTGCCAGCAGCCAATGGGACAATGAGCAGTTCTTC,CASSQWDNEQFF
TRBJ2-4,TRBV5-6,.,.,TGTGCCAGCAGCTTGGAGGCAGGGGACCACCCCATTCAGTACTTC,CASSLEAGDHPIQYF
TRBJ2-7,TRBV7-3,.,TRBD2,TGTGCCAGCAGCCCTGGGACTAGCGGGGGTACCTACGAGCAGTACTTC,CASSPGTSGGTYEQYF
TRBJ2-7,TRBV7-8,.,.,TGTGCCAGCAGCGCTGGCGGGGCACTTTACGAGCAGTACTTC,CASSAGGALYEQYF
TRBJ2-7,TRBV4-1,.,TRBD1,TGCGCCAGCAGCCAGGCCGGGACAGGACCATACGAGCAGTACTTC,CASSQAGTGPYEQYF
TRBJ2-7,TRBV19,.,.,TGTGCCAGTACTTCCAATGGAGAGCAGTACTTC,CASTSNGEQYF
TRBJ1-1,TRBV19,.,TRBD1,TGTGCCAGTAGCAAAATGACAGGGTTGGACACTGAAGCTTTCTTT,CASSKMTGLDTEAFF
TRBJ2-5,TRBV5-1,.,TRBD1,TGCGCCAGCAGCCCAGGGACAGGGGGCGCTGAGACCCAGTACTTC,CASSPGTGGAETQYF
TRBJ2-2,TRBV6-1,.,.,TGTGCCAGCAGTGAACCACACACCGGGGAGCTGTTTTTT,CASSEPHTGELFF